This is a list of T cell receptor beta chains from one sample in a study of blood T cell repertoires in COVID-19. Generated by immunoSEQ multiplex PCR, the TCRdb table keeps only in-frame clones and is missing some. Counted here are 150,000 to 200,000 clones, about 80% occurring once; the ten biggest clones make up about a fifth. Sequenced: peripheral blood. The receptors here all came from a woman older than 75 with acute or convalescent COVID-19. The CDR3 runs from the conserved cysteine through the conserved F or W. D genes are given only for firm matches. Size values are once, few and many counts, or a class for expanded clones, and some rows have none.

TRBD1	13	NA	TRBV4-2	TRBJ1-2	TGTGCCAGCAGATTATTGACAGGGATTGGCTACACCTTC	CASRLLTGIGYTF
NA	13	NA	TRBV28	TRBJ1-5	TGTGCCAGCAGTTTAAAGGGGAATCAGCCCCAGCATTTT	CASSLKGNQPQHF
TRBD2	17	NA	TRBV9	TRBJ2-2	TGTGCCAGCAGCTCCCGGACTAGCGGGTGGGGGACCGGGGAGCTGTTTTTT	CASSSRTSGWGTGELFF
TRBD2	16	NA	TRBV5-5	TRBJ2-1	TGTGCCAGCAGCTTGGCCTCGGGGGGCTCCTACAATGAGCAGTTCTTC	CASSLASGGSYNEQFF
NA	13	NA	TRBV5-1	TRBJ1-5	TGCGCCAGCAGCTTGGAGGGGCCCCAGCCCCAGCATTTT	CASSLEGPQPQHF
TRBD2	13	few	TRBV7-8	TRBJ2-1	TGTGCCAGCAGCAACCGACTAGCGAGTGAGCAGTTCTTC	CASSNRLASEQFF
NA	15	NA	TRBV5-4	TRBJ2-7	TGTGCCAGCAGTCTGGACATGACCGGCTCCTACGAGCAGTACTTC	CASSLDMTGSYEQYF
TRBD1	15	NA	TRBV5-4	TRBJ2-7	TGTGCCAGCACTATCCGAGGACAGGGGTTCTACGAGCAGTACTTC	CASTIRGQGFYEQYF
NA	13	once	TRBV7-8	TRBJ2-1	TGTGCCAGCAGCTTTACAGACTACAATGAGCAGTTCTTC	CASSFTDYNEQFF
TRBD2	15	NA	TRBV20-1	TRBJ2-5	TGCAGTGCTAGTTTACTAGCGGGAGTGGAGGAGACCCAGTACTTC	CSASLLAGVEETQYF
NA	20	NA	TRBV19	TRBJ2-3	TGTGCCAGTAGTTTGGCAGCCTCACCGGGGTCAGGGGTTGTCGCAGATACGCAGTATTTT	CASSLAASPGSGVVADTQYF
TRBD1	14	NA	TRBV10-3	TRBJ2-5	TGTGCCATCAGGGGGACAGGGGAACAAGAGACCCAGTACTTC	CAIRGTGEQETQYF
NA	13	NA	TRBV6-5	TRBJ1-4	TGTGCCAGCAGTTACGGAGCCTGGAGGAAACTGTTTTTT	CASSYGAWRKLFF
NA	11	NA	TRBV5-4	TRBJ2-1	TGTGCCAGCAGCTTTCGCGATGAGCAGTTCTTC	CASSFRDEQFF
TRBD1	14	NA	TRBV15	TRBJ1-2	TGTGCCACCAGCAGAGTGGGACAGGGTCGGGGCTACACCTTC	CATSRVGQGRGYTF
TRBD1	15	NA	TRBV7-2	TRBJ1-2	TGTGCCAGCAGCTTAGATTTGTACAGGGGCGGAGGCTACACCTTC	CASSLDLYRGGGYTF
NA	15	NA	TRBV19	TRBJ2-3	TGTGCCAGTAGTATTGGGGGGAGCACCACAGATACGCAGTATTTT	CASSIGGSTTDTQYF
TRBD2	12	once	TRBV23-1	TRBJ2-7	TGCGCCAGCTGCCTGGGGGGGAACGAGCAGTACTTC	CASCLGGNEQYF
TRBD2	16	NA	TRBV15	TRBJ2-1	TGTGCCACCAGCAGAGAACTAGCGGGAGCATCGACTGAGCAGTTCTTC	CATSRELAGASTEQFF
NA	10	NA	TRBV2	TRBJ1-1	TGTGCCAGCGGCAACACTGAAGCTTTCTTT	CASGNTEAFF
NA	14	NA	TRBV21-1	TRBJ2-7	TGTGCCAGCAGGAGCAGGTCGATTTGCTACGAGCAGTACTTC	CASRSRSICYEQYF
TRBD2	14	NA	TRBV5-6	TRBJ2-1	TGTGCCAGCAGCTTTCCTAGCGGGAGAAGCGAGCAGTTCTTC	CASSFPSGRSEQFF
TRBD1	13	NA	TRBV28	TRBJ1-2	TGTGCCAGCAGTCAGACAGGGAACTATGGCTACACCTTC	CASSQTGNYGYTF
NA	15	NA	TRBV7-2	TRBJ2-4	TGTGCCAGCAGCTTGTGGGGAGCAGCCAAAAACATTCAGTACTTC	CASSLWGAAKNIQYF
NA	13	once	TRBV29-1	TRBJ2-7	TGCAGCGTTGTATGGCAGGGGAACTACGAGCAGTACTTC	CSVVWQGNYEQYF